A selection of T cell receptor beta chains follows, all from one sample in a study of shared clonotypes between healthy human individuals. Profiling relied on immunoSEQ multiplex PCR, and the TCRdb table lists in-frame clones only, not all of them. The table includes 950,000 to 1,100,000 clones, around 78% detected once. Sequencing was carried out using memory CD4+ T cells from PBMCs. The receptors derive from a man younger than 35 in good health. Some clones in this sample may be carry-over from other donors' samples. The CDR3 runs from the conserved cysteine through the conserved F or W. A D gene is named only where the DNA matches it firmly. Clone size appears in some rows only: once, few, many, or a class for an expanded clone.

v_call	j_call	clone_size	cdr3_length	d_call	cdr3_nt	cdr3_aa
TRBV6-6	TRBJ2-7	.	13	TRBD1	TGTGCCAGCGGACAGGTACCAGACTACGAGCAGTACTTC	CASGQVPDYEQYF
TRBV7-6	TRBJ1-3	.	16	.	TGTGCCAGCAGCTTGGGCAGAGCCTTCTCTGGAAACACCATATATTTT	CASSLGRAFSGNTIYF
TRBV6-5	TRBJ2-6	.	15	.	TGTGCCAGCGGTTACTCAACCTCAGGGGCCAACGTCCTGACTTTC	CASGYSTSGANVLTF
TRBV5-1	TRBJ2-7	once	13	TRBD1	TGCGCCAGCAGCAATGGACAGGGGGTTGAGCAGTACTTC	CASSNGQGVEQYF
TRBV28	TRBJ2-1	.	15	.	TGTGCCAGCAGTACCCGGAAGGGGATTGAGGATGAGCAGTTCTTC	CASSTRKGIEDEQFF
TRBV5-1	TRBJ1-2	.	14	.	TGCGCCAGCAGCTCCGGGACGGGGAACTATGGCTACACCTTC	CASSSGTGNYGYTF
TRBV15	TRBJ1-3	.	18	TRBD1	TGTGCCACCAGCAGAGTCCGGGACAGGGCCCCAACTGGAAACACCATATATTTT	CATSRVRDRAPTGNTIYF
TRBV5-1	TRBJ1-2	.	15	.	TGCGCCAGCAGCTTGGAGGGGTCTAGTAACTATGGCTACACCTTC	CASSLEGSSNYGYTF
TRBV5-1	TRBJ2-1	.	18	TRBD2	TGCGCCAGCAGCTTAGGGACTAGCGGGAGGGCCGTGGGGGATGAGCAGTTCTTC	CASSLGTSGRAVGDEQFF
TRBV5-4	TRBJ1-2	.	16	.	TGTGCCAGCAGCCCCGGGGGAGGGGCCTCGGGGTATGGCTACACCTTC	CASSPGGGASGYGYTF
TRBV5-1	TRBJ1-2	once	13	.	TGCGCCAGCAGCTTGAGCCAATCCTATGGCTACACCTTC	CASSLSQSYGYTF
TRBV30	TRBJ2-3	.	14	.	TGTGCCTGGAGTGTGGCTAGCGGCACAGATACGCAGTATTTT	CAWSVASGTDTQYF
TRBV6-1	TRBJ2-2	.	14	.	TGTGCCAGCAGTGAATTCCGGGGGACCGGGGAGCTGTTTTTT	CASSEFRGTGELFF
TRBV7-2	TRBJ2-5	.	14	.	TGTGCCAGCAGCTTGAGTTGGCTCCAAGAGACCCAGTACTTC	CASSLSWLQETQYF
TRBV7-3	TRBJ2-7	many	16	.	TGTGCCAGCAGCTTAGTTGAACTTGGCAGCGACTACGAGCAGTACTTC	CASSLVELGSDYEQYF
TRBV7-9	TRBJ1-1	.	13	.	TGTGCCAGCAGCTTAAAGGGTATAACTGAAGCTTTCTTT	CASSLKGITEAFF
TRBV6-6	TRBJ1-5	.	14	TRBD1	TGTGCCAGCAGTCCCGGACAGGGGGCTTCGCCCCAGCATTTT	CASSPGQGASPQHF
TRBV28	TRBJ2-3	.	15	TRBD2	TGTGCCAGCAGCTCTAGCGGGAAGAACGCAGATACGCAGTATTTT	CASSSSGKNADTQYF
TRBV28	TRBJ2-7	once	14	TRBD1	TGTGCCAGCTCAGTGGGACAGGGGGCTTACGAGCAGTACTTC	CASSVGQGAYEQYF
TRBV7-6	TRBJ2-2	.	16	TRBD2	TGTGCCAGCAGCTCGGGGACTAGCGGGAACACCGGGGAGCTGTTTTTT	CASSSGTSGNTGELFF
TRBV6-1	TRBJ1-2	.	13	.	TGTGCCAGCAGTGTGACTATCGACTATGGCTACACCTTC	CASSVTIDYGYTF
TRBV5-1	TRBJ2-5	once	17	TRBD2	TGCGCCAGCAGCTCCGCATCGGGACTAGCGGGAGATGAGACCCAGTACTTC	CASSSASGLAGDETQYF
TRBV5-5	TRBJ2-7	.	14	.	TGTGCCAGCAGCTCCGGAGGTACGGATCACGAGCAGTACTTC	CASSSGGTDHEQYF
TRBV28	TRBJ2-7	.	14	TRBD2	TGTGCCAGCAGGTGGGGGGGAGGTAGTTTCGAGCAGTACTTC	CASRWGGGSFEQYF
TRBV6-6	TRBJ1-2	.	11	.	TGTGCCAGCAGTTATTTTGATGGCTACACCTTC	CASSYFDGYTF
TRBV27	TRBJ2-7	.	14	TRBD2	TGTGCCAGCAGTTTAGCCGGGAGGGTCCACGAGCAGTACTTC	CASSLAGRVHEQYF
TRBV4-3	TRBJ1-3	.	17	TRBD1	TGCGCCAGCAGCCAAGGGACAGGACAACTTTCCGGAAACACCATATATTTT	CASSQGTGQLSGNTIYF
TRBV6-6	TRBJ2-1	.	15	TRBD2	TGTGCCAGCAGGAGGGGACTAGCGGAGTACAATGAGCAGTTCTTC	CASRRGLAEYNEQFF
TRBV9	TRBJ1-2	many	13	.	TGTGCCAGCAGCTTCCCCCGGAGGGATGGCTACACCTTC	CASSFPRRDGYTF
TRBV15	TRBJ2-2	.	14	.	TGTGCCACCAGCAGAGCCAAGAACACCGGGGAGCTGTTTTTT	CATSRAKNTGELFF
TRBV7-9	TRBJ2-7	.	15	.	TGTGCCAGCAGCCCCTCTGCCGGGATCCGTTACGAGCAGTACTTC	CASSPSAGIRYEQYF
TRBV27	TRBJ1-5	.	15	TRBD1	TGTGCCAGCAGTAAAAGACAGGGGGTCAATCAGCCCCAGCATTTT	CASSKRQGVNQPQHF
TRBV9	TRBJ2-7	.	17	.	TGTGCCAGCAGCGTATGGTTTCGCGGTACTAGCTCCTACGAGCAGTACTTC	CASSVWFRGTSSYEQYF
TRBV28	TRBJ2-2	many	16	TRBD1	TGTGCCAGCAGCCCGGACAGGGGGCTTCCCACCGGGGAGCTGTTTTTT	CASSPDRGLPTGELFF
TRBV5-1	TRBJ1-1	few	13	.	TGCGCCAGCAGCTTGGGGGCAAACACTGAAGCTTTCTTT	CASSLGANTEAFF
TRBV5-4	TRBJ1-2	.	16	.	TGTGCCAGCAGCTCAGGGACGGATTATGGGGCCTATGGCTACACCTTC	CASSSGTDYGAYGYTF